This is a list of T cell receptor beta chains from one sample in a study of cytomegalovirus exposure and HLA in healthy donors. Assay used: immunoSEQ multiplex PCR; TCRdb lists only in-frame clones, some missing. The profile shows about 170,000 clones, approximately 70% of them singletons. The source material was PBMCs. The receptors stem from a woman aged 18-35 years in good health and CMV-seropositive. CDR3s include the opening cysteine and the closing phenylalanine or tryptophan. The order of the fields is clone size, D gene, V gene, J gene, CDR3 protein, CDR3 DNA. D genes are given only for firm matches. Size tells how often a clone was seen (once, few, many) or the class of an expanded clone, and some rows leave it out.

>-|TRBD2|TRBV28|TRBJ2-7
CASSPGLAAYEQYF
TGTGCCAGCAGCCCCGGACTAGCGGCCTACGAGCAGTACTTC
>-|TRBD1|TRBV4-3|TRBJ2-6
CASSQAVLTGTSSGANVLTF
TGCGCCAGCAGCCAAGCCGTGTTGACAGGGACGAGCTCTGGGGCCAACGTCCTGACTTTC
>-|TRBD1|TRBV5-6|TRBJ1-2
CASSLGAGTGYGYTF
TGTGCCAGCAGCTTGGGGGCCGGGACAGGCTATGGCTACACCTTC
>-|TRBD2|TRBV10-3|TRBJ2-7
CAISEANGGDEQYF
TGTGCCATCAGTGAGGCAAATGGGGGGGACGAGCAGTACTTC
>-|-|TRBV7-8|TRBJ2-2
CASTLAGLLYTGELFF
TGTGCCAGCACCCTAGCCGGGTTACTGTACACCGGGGAGCTGTTTTTT
>few|-|TRBV9|TRBJ2-3
CASSVGASPPDTQYF
TGTGCCAGCAGCGTAGGGGCTAGCCCCCCAGATACGCAGTATTTT
>-|-|TRBV14|TRBJ2-5
CASSPSYRRVRETQYF
TGTGCCAGCAGCCCTTCCTACCGCCGGGTACGAGAGACCCAGTACTTC
>-|-|TRBV5-1|TRBJ1-1
CASSLDAGLNTEAFF
TGCGCCAGCAGCTTGGATGCAGGGTTGAACACTGAAGCTTTCTTT
>-|TRBD1|TRBV14|TRBJ1-1
CASSVRTGETEAFF
TGTGCCAGCAGCGTCCGGACAGGGGAAACTGAAGCTTTCTTT
>-|-|TRBV7-9|TRBJ1-6
CASSLSQGRNSPLHF
TGTGCCAGCAGCCTTTCGCAGGGTAGGAATTCACCCCTCCACTTT
>-|-|TRBV2|TRBJ2-7
CASSVGTVESAYEQYF
TGTGCCAGCAGTGTCGGGACTGTAGAATCAGCCTACGAGCAGTACTTC
>few|-|TRBV9|TRBJ2-3
CASSGSGFTDTQYF
TGTGCCAGCAGCGGTAGCGGTTTCACAGATACGCAGTATTTT
>-|-|TRBV27|TRBJ1-2
CASSPTLNYGYTF
TGTGCCAGCAGCCCGACACTTAACTATGGCTACACCTTC
>-|-|TRBV5-1|TRBJ1-1
CASSLELAFGTEAFF
TGCGCCAGCAGCTTGGAACTAGCTTTCGGCACTGAAGCTTTCTTT
>-|TRBD1|TRBV4-2|TRBJ1-4
CASSQRRGQGPINEKLFF
TGTGCCAGCAGCCAACGGCGTGGACAGGGGCCCATTAATGAAAAACTGTTTTTT
>few|TRBD2|TRBV6-6|TRBJ2-4
CASSTGTSGAKNIQYF
TGTGCCAGCAGTACCGGGACTAGCGGGGCCAAAAACATTCAGTACTTC
>-|-|TRBV2|TRBJ2-2
CASSEARGNTGELFF
TGTGCCAGCAGTGAAGCGCGCGGGAACACCGGGGAGCTGTTTTTT
>-|TRBD2|TRBV7-2|TRBJ2-1
CASSSPGLGTDEQFF
TGTGCCAGCAGCTCACCGGGACTAGGTACCGATGAGCAGTTCTTC
>-|TRBD1|TRBV27|TRBJ1-4
CASGATGGIEKLFF
TGTGCCTCTGGGGCCACAGGGGGAATTGAAAAACTGTTTTTT
>-|-|TRBV10-3|TRBJ1-1
CAIKRIREGTEAFF
TGTGCCATCAAACGGATTAGGGAGGGCACTGAAGCTTTCTTT
>-|-|TRBV5-1|TRBJ2-5
CASSLEPPLQETQYF
TGCGCCAGCAGCTTGGAACCCCCACTTCAAGAGACCCAGTACTTC
>-|-|TRBV2|TRBJ1-1
CASSPIRQPEAFF
TGTGCCAGCAGCCCAATTCGACAGCCTGAAGCTTTCTTT
>-|-|TRBV4-3|TRBJ2-7
CASSSDTGDLPYEQYF
TGCGCCAGCAGCAGCGATACAGGGGACTTACCCTACGAGCAGTACTTC
>once|-|TRBV4-3|TRBJ1-2
CASSQEIGGLYGYTF
TGCGCCAGCAGCCAAGAAATAGGAGGGCTCTATGGCTACACCTTC